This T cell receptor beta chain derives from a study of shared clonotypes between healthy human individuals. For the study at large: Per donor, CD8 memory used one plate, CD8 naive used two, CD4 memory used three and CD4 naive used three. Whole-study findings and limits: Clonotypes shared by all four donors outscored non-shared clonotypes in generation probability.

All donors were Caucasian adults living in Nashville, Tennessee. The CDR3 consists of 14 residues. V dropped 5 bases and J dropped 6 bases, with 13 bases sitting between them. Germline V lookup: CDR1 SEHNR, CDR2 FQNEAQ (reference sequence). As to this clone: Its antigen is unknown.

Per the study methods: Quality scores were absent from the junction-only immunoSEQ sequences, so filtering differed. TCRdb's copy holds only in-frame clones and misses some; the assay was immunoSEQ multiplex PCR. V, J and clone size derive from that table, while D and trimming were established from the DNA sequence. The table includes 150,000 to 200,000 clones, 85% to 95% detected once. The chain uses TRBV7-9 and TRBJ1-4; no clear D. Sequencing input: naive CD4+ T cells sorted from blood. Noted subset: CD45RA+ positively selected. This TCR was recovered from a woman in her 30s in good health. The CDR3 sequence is CASSHRTADEKLFF. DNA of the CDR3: TGTGCCAGCAGCCATCGGACGGCCGATGAAAAACTGTTTTTT.